These 24 T cell receptor beta chains were sequenced from one sample in a study of blood T cells in healthy people across ages. The use of a sample-barcoded 5' primer and a J-beta primer mix characterized a second PCR of roughly 7 to 12 cycles. Via MiXCR, TCRdb re-called the 5' RACE reads, giving one row per CDR3 protein. The table lists about 1,600,000 distinct CDR3 sequences, 42% of them singletons. Sequencing input: blood. All receptors derive from a woman under 30 in good health.

CDR3 amino acids: CSAPGPMNTEAFF. CDR3 bases: TGCAGTGCTCCCGGACCTATGAACACTGAAGCTTTCTTT. This chain connects TRBV20-1 to TRBJ1-1; the D is unclear. Germline CDR1 reads DFQATT; CDR2 reads SNEGSKA (reference sequence). With 5 bases removed from V and 0 bases from J, the gap between germline ends came to 10 bases. The CDR3 totals 13 residues.

This chain joins TRBV10-2 and TRBJ2-7, with D tentatively TRBD1 (6 bases). The CDR3 runs 13 residues. The V end lost 5 bases, the J end lost 4 bases, and 12 bases lay between the germline ends. Looked up from germline, CDR1 is WSHSY and CDR2 is SAAADI. DNA of the CDR3: TGCGCCAGCAGTAGTGGACAGCAATACGAGCAGTACTTC. Amino acids: CASSSGQQYEQYF.

The gene calls are TRBV29-1 and TRBJ1-1; D ambiguous. The CDR3 is made up of 16 amino acids. V was cut by 0 bases and J by 0 bases, with 14 bases left in between. Germline-derived CDR1 and CDR2 are SQVTM and ANQGSEA. The CDR3 loop is CSVEDPYLPMNTEAFF. CDR3 sequence (DNA): TGCAGCGTTGAAGACCCTTACCTGCCAATGAACACTGAAGCTTTCTTT.

This clonotype was seen only a few times. The rearrangement joins TRBV7-6 to TRBJ2-3; D is perhaps TRBD1 (6 bases). The CDR3 length is 15 residues. The V and J ends lost 4 bases and 1 base respectively, with 12 bases between them. Germline CDR1 SGHVS, CDR2 FNYEAQ. CDR3 in amino acids: CASSSWGRRTDTQYF. CDR3 bases: TGTGCCAGCAGCTCCTGGGGGCGGCGCACAGATACGCAGTATTTT. The full variable domain, rest sourced from reference TRBV7-6 and TRBJ2-3, is GAGVSQSPRYKVTKRGQDVALRCDPISGHVSLYWYRQALGQGPEFLTYFNYEAQQDKSGLPNDRFSAERPEGSISTLTIQRTEQRDSAMYRCASSSWGRRTDTQYFGPGTRLTVL.

The rearrangement uses TRBV6-1 and TRBJ2-3, with 10 bases matching TRBD2. CDR1 MNHNS and CDR2 SASEGT come from the germline V gene. The CDR3 runs 15 residues. The trim removed 8 bases at V and 4 bases at J, leaving 9 bases unmatched. Here the CDR3 DNA reads TGTGCCAGCCCCCCAGCGGGGGGGCCTTCAGATACGCAGTATTTT. The encoded protein is CASPPAGGPSDTQYF.

This clonotype was found a few times. This rearrangement joins TRBV10-3 to TRBJ1-1; maybe TRBD1 (5 bases). The V and J ends lost 3 bases and 1 base respectively, with 9 bases between them. The CDR3 is 14 residues long. The germline V gene has CDR1 ENHRY and CDR2 SYGVKD. The CDR3 region is CAISEGVQNTEAFF. The DNA for the CDR3 is TGTGCCATCAGTGAAGGGGTTCAGAACACTGAAGCTTTCTTT.

A few counts support this clonotype. J is TRBJ2-3 and V is TRBV10-3, with TRBD2 matching over 10 bases. The V gene's germline CDR1 is ENHRY and CDR2 SYGVKD. The CDR3 has 14 amino acids. Germline trimming cut 7 bases from V and 1 base from J; bases unmatched to any gene: 2. CDR3: CAIMGTSGTDTQYF. The DNA of the CDR3 is TGTGCCATCATGGGGACTAGCGGCACAGATACGCAGTATTTT.

This clonotype was seen a few times. For the CDR3, the DNA is TGTGCCAGCAGACTAGCGGTCTCCTACGAGCAGTACTTC. It specifies CASRLAVSYEQYF. The V and J genes are TRBV27 and TRBJ2-7; the match to TRBD2 covers 8 bases. The V gene end was trimmed by 6 bases and the J gene end by 0 bases; junction bases not matched to a gene: 1. The CDR3 runs to 13 residues. Germline lookup yields CDR1 MNHEY and CDR2 SMNVEV (reference sequence).

CDR3 residues: CASTTRPDTQYF. DNA of the CDR3: TGTGCCAGCACCACTCGCCCAGATACGCAGTATTTT. The chain carries TRBV12-3 or TRBV12-4 and TRBJ2-3; D not certain. The CDR3 totals 12 residues. With 7 bases removed from V and 4 bases from J, the gap between germline ends came to 9 bases.

This chain connects TRBV25-1 to TRBJ2-1; perhaps TRBD2 as D (6 bases). Germline V gene lookup returns CDR1 MGHDK and CDR2 SYGVNS. Trimming took off 3 bases at V and 5 bases at J, with 20 bases between the two ends. The CDR3 extends over 17 amino acids. The CDR3 here is CASSDESNEGGDNEQFF. In DNA, the CDR3 is TGTGCCAGCAGTGATGAGTCTAATGAGGGCGGGGACAATGAGCAGTTCTTC.

CDR3 in DNA: TGTGCCAGCAGTTTAAAGGGACACACCTACGAGCAGTACTTC. This translates into CASSLKGHTYEQYF. This chain uses TRBV27 with TRBJ2-7; the D gene is possibly TRBD1 (6 bases). The V end was cut by 2 bases, the J end by 2 bases, with 10 bases between. The CDR3 totals 14 residues. The germline CDR1 and CDR2 sequences are MNHEY and SMNVEV (reference sequence).

The genes are TRBV6-2 or TRBV6-3 and TRBJ1-2; no firm D call. The CDR3 is made up of 16 amino acids. Germline values: CDR1 MNHEY, CDR2 SVGEGT. Trimming shortened V by 5 bases and J by 4 bases, and 20 bases separated the two germline ends. CDR3 sequence reads: CASSTTGEGASYGYTF. Written as DNA, the CDR3 is TGTGCCAGCAGTACCACTGGCGAGGGAGCATCCTATGGCTACACCTTC.

The chain recombines TRBV27 with TRBJ1-2; D possibly corresponds to TRBD1 (6 bases). Germline values: CDR1 MNHEY, CDR2 SMNVEV (reference sequence). The CDR3 length is 16 residues. With 3 bases removed from V and 1 base from J, the gap between germline ends came to 15 bases. CDR3 in amino acids: CASSFVTGDVNYGYTF. CDR3 DNA: TGTGCCAGCAGTTTCGTGACAGGAGACGTTAACTATGGCTACACCTTC.

This clonotype was counted between two and nine times. The chain joins TRBV10-3 to TRBJ2-7; 12 bases map to TRBD2. Germline CDR1 ENHRY, CDR2 SYGVKD. V lost 5 bases, J lost 1 base, and 9 bases stayed unmatched. This CDR3 contains 17 residues. The CDR3 protein is CAISMGTSGGTSYEQYF. The CDR3 DNA is TGTGCCATCAGTATGGGCACTAGCGGGGGGACTTCCTACGAGCAGTACTTC.

The gene calls are TRBV2 and TRBJ1-1; TRBD1 agrees at 8 bases. V shed 8 bases and J 1 base; nucleotides not matched to a gene: 6. This CDR3 is 14 amino acids long. The germline gives CDR1 SNHLY, CDR2 FYNNEI. CDR3 sequence (DNA): TGTGCCAGCGGCGCCGGGACAGGGAACACTGAAGCTTTCTTT. Residues: CASGAGTGNTEAFF. Together with reference TRBV2 and TRBJ1-1, the CDR3 gives the full variable domain: EPEVTQTPSHQVTQMGQEVILRCVPISNHLYFYWYRQILGQKVEFLVSFYNNEISEKSEIFDDQFSVERPDGSNFTLKIRSTKLEDSAMYFCASGAGTGNTEAFFGQGTRLTVV.

The chain joins TRBV10-2 to TRBJ2-3, with TRBD2 matching 11 bases. J lost 2 bases, V lost 7 bases, and 5 bases had no gene match. Germline V lookup: CDR1 WSHSY, CDR2 SAAADI. The CDR3 extends over 15 amino acids. The CDR3 bases are TGCGCCAGCACCATTAGCGGGGGGGACACAGATACGCAGTATTTT. Protein: CASTISGGDTDTQYF.

This rearrangement joins TRBV20-1 to TRBJ2-3; TRBD2 might be the D (5 bases). The CDR3 is 17 residues long. Looked up from germline, CDR1 is DFQATT and CDR2 is SNEGSKA (reference sequence). The V end was cut by 0 bases, the J end by 7 bases, with 23 bases between. The CDR3 coding sequence is TGCAGTGCTAGAGATGAGCGCCTAGCCAAAACACGCTATACGCAGTATTTT. Its translation: CSARDERLAKTRYTQYF.

V is TRBV7-2 and J is TRBJ2-7; TRBD2 agrees at 10 bases. The J call may be in error: the DNA end matches TRBJ2-5 better. The germline V gene has CDR1 SGHTA and CDR2 FQGNSA. This CDR3 has 16 amino acids. The DNA for the CDR3 is TGTGCCAGCAGCTTCAGAGCGGGGGGGCGTGGAGAGACCCAGTACTTC. It yields the protein CASSFRAGGRGETQYF.

This clonotype has a handful of counts. The chain joins TRBV7-2 to TRBJ2-3; 9 bases fit TRBD2. The CDR3 covers 16 residues. The junction had 10 bases not matched to a gene; V was cut back by 5 bases and J by 4 bases. CDR1 and CDR2 (germline): SGHTA, FQGNSA. The CDR3: CASSPGFSGGSDTQYF. CDR3 coding DNA: TGTGCCAGCAGCCCCGGGTTTAGCGGGGGTTCAGATACGCAGTATTTT.

This clonotype has just a few counts. The CDR3 sequence is CASSQDSPQGEGSYEQYF. Written as DNA, the CDR3 is TGCGCCAGCAGCCAAGATAGCCCCCAGGGGGAGGGTTCCTACGAGCAGTACTTC. V is TRBV4-1 and J is TRBJ2-7; D might be TRBD1 or TRBD2, each matching 7 bases. Germline CDR1 and CDR2: MGHRA and YSYEKL. The CDR3 has 18 residues. Trimming took off 0 bases at V and 1 base at J, with 19 bases between the two ends.

V is TRBV3-1 and J is TRBJ1-2; no firm D call. Trimming removed 2 bases at V and 4 bases at J, with 20 bases between. This CDR3 comprises 17 residues. Germline V gene sequence: CDR1 LGHDT, CDR2 YNNKEL (reference sequence). CDR3 protein: CASSQLDPARWGYGYTF. CDR3 bases: TGTGCCAGCAGCCAACTGGACCCGGCCCGTTGGGGCTATGGCTACACCTTC. Variable domain in full (rest from reference TRBV3-1 and TRBJ1-2): DTAVSQTPKYLVTQMGNDKSIKCEQNLGHDTMYWYKQDSKKFLKIMFSYNNKELIINETVPNRFSPKSPDKAHLNLHINSLELGDSAVYFCASSQLDPARWGYGYTFGSGTRLTVV.

The chain combines TRBV6-1 with TRBJ1-6; the D is unclear. Germline CDR1 reads MNHNS; CDR2 reads SASEGT. The CDR3 spans 14 residues. Trimming took off 4 bases at V and 3 bases at J, with 7 bases between the two ends. CDR3 DNA: TGTGCCAGCAGTGCCGGGTTCTATAATTCACCCCTCCACTTT. It encodes CASSAGFYNSPLHF.

This clonotype was seen only a few times. This chain links TRBV5-1 with TRBJ2-3; 11 positions match TRBD2. There are 17 residues in the CDR3. The germline V gene has CDR1 SGHRS and CDR2 YFSETQ. V shed 0 bases and J 2 bases; nucleotides not matched to a gene: 5. The CDR3 nucleotides read TGCGCCAGCAGCTTGGAATCTAGCGGGGGGACCACAGATACGCAGTATTTT. Protein sequence: CASSLESSGGTTDTQYF.

The chain couples TRBV5-1 to TRBJ2-3, with D unresolved. Germline loops: CDR1 SGHRS, CDR2 YFSETQ. The CDR3 length is 14 residues. Trimming stripped 4 bases from V and 2 bases from J, with 11 bases between. The CDR3 nucleotides read TGCGCCAGCAGCCCCAGGATCTCCACAGATACGCAGTATTTT. Its translation is CASSPRISTDTQYF.